This TCR beta chain derives from a study of CXCR3-negative and CXCR3-positive naive CD8 T cells. In the study overall: Total TRB output reached 130 million or so reads, about 1.5 +/- 0.3 million per library.

Germline values: CDR1 SNHLY, CDR2 FYNNEI. The CDR3 has 12 residues. Regarding this clonotype: Its antigen is undetermined.

Sorting yielded triplicates of 300,000 cells for each CD8+ T cell subset. With UMI labels, 5' RACE was used to prepare the TRB cDNA libraries. TCRdb re-called the 5' RACE reads and gives one entry per CDR3 protein, without DNA. In all, the sample yields around 3,300 distinct CDR3 sequences. Study-wide points: The level of CXCR3 expression partially decreased after cryopreservation; the majority of assays used fresh PBMCs.

Material for sequencing was naive CXCR3- CD8+ T cells from blood. Subset specified: CD45RO-CCR7+CD27+CD95- naive CD8+ T cells lacking CXCR3 (TNR3-). The chain carries TRBV2 and TRBJ2-7. This TCR was recovered from a human donor in good health. Some clones in this sample may be carry-over from other donors' samples. The CDR3 loop reads CASSPTPYEQYF.